A selection of T cell receptor beta chains follows, all from one sample in a study of T cells in narcolepsy. Assay: immunoSEQ multiplex PCR; the TCRdb copy retains only in-frame clones and omits some. The profile covers about 25,000 clones, with about four fifths appearing a single time and roughly 0.7% taken by the ten largest. The sample was CD45RA- memory CD4+ T cells from PBMCs. The receptor source for this set is a human donor with narcolepsy. CDR3s include the opening cysteine and the closing phenylalanine or tryptophan. A D gene is named only where the DNA matches it firmly. Rows give clone size only sometimes, using once, few, many, or a class for an expanded clone.

clone_size: -
v_call: TRBV6-5
d_call: -
j_call: TRBJ1-6
cdr3_nt: TGTGCCAGCAGGGGGGGTAGCTCCTATAATTCACCCCTCCACTTT
cdr3_aa: CASRGGSSYNSPLHF

clone_size: -
v_call: TRBV6-1
d_call: -
j_call: TRBJ1-2
cdr3_nt: TGTGCCAGCAGATCTGACACCTATGGCTACACCTTC
cdr3_aa: CASRSDTYGYTF

clone_size: -
v_call: TRBV27
d_call: TRBD2
j_call: TRBJ2-3
cdr3_nt: TGTGCCAGCAGGACTAGCGGGGAGGGAGATACGCAGTATTTT
cdr3_aa: CASRTSGEGDTQYF

clone_size: few
v_call: TRBV10-3
d_call: -
j_call: TRBJ1-5
cdr3_nt: TGTGCCATCACCTCGAATGGGGGGGGTCAGCCCCAGCATTTT
cdr3_aa: CAITSNGGGQPQHF

clone_size: -
v_call: TRBV7-2
d_call: -
j_call: TRBJ1-1
cdr3_nt: TGTGCCAGCAGCCCAAGCGTACGGAGACCGACTGAAGCTTTCTTT
cdr3_aa: CASSPSVRRPTEAFF

clone_size: -
v_call: TRBV10-2
d_call: TRBD1
j_call: TRBJ1-2
cdr3_nt: TGCGCCAGCATGGAGACTGACAGGGGATATGGCTACACCTTC
cdr3_aa: CASMETDRGYGYTF

clone_size: -
v_call: TRBV7-2
d_call: -
j_call: TRBJ1-2
cdr3_nt: TGTGCCAGCACCGGACAGAGAATTAGCTATGGCTACACCTTC
cdr3_aa: CASTGQRISYGYTF

clone_size: -
v_call: TRBV1
d_call: -
j_call: TRBJ2-5
cdr3_nt: TGCACCAGCAGTCAGGGGCCTCTAGCGGGGGAAGAGACCCAGTACTTC
cdr3_aa: CTSSQGPLAGEETQYF

clone_size: -
v_call: TRBV5-1
d_call: -
j_call: TRBJ1-3
cdr3_nt: TGCGCCAGCAGCCTTACTAGCCCCGGCAGAATCTCTGGAAACACCATATATTTT
cdr3_aa: CASSLTSPGRISGNTIYF

clone_size: -
v_call: TRBV2
d_call: TRBD1
j_call: TRBJ2-5
cdr3_nt: TGTGCCAGTAGGGGACAGGGGGCGCGGGTAAGGGAGACCCAGTACTTC
cdr3_aa: CASRGQGARVRETQYF

clone_size: -
v_call: TRBV27
d_call: TRBD1
j_call: TRBJ1-1
cdr3_nt: TGTGCCAGCAGTCTGTGGCGAGGGCAGGGGGCTGTTGAAGCTTTCTTT
cdr3_aa: CASSLWRGQGAVEAFF

clone_size: -
v_call: TRBV5-5
d_call: TRBD1
j_call: TRBJ1-2
cdr3_nt: TGTGCCAGCAGCACAGGGGACAGCCTCTATGGCTACACCTTC
cdr3_aa: CASSTGDSLYGYTF

clone_size: few
v_call: TRBV19
d_call: -
j_call: TRBJ1-1
cdr3_nt: TGTGCCAGTAGTATTGCAGGGGCGAACACTGAAGCTTTCTTT
cdr3_aa: CASSIAGANTEAFF

clone_size: -
v_call: TRBV19
d_call: -
j_call: TRBJ2-4
cdr3_nt: TGTGCCAGTAGCACCCGCAGGGGCACAGCCAAAAACATTCAGTACTTC
cdr3_aa: CASSTRRGTAKNIQYF

clone_size: -
v_call: TRBV19
d_call: TRBD1
j_call: TRBJ1-2
cdr3_nt: TGTGCCAGTAGTATCCCCGGACAGGGAGGGAACTATGGCTACACCTTC
cdr3_aa: CASSIPGQGGNYGYTF

clone_size: -
v_call: TRBV7-9
d_call: -
j_call: TRBJ2-5
cdr3_nt: TGTGCCAGCAGCTTGGGAACCCAAGAGACCCAGTACTTC
cdr3_aa: CASSLGTQETQYF

clone_size: few
v_call: TRBV10-3
d_call: -
j_call: TRBJ1-4
cdr3_nt: TGTGCCATCAGTGAGTCGATTAATGAAAAACTGTTTTTT
cdr3_aa: CAISESINEKLFF

clone_size: -
v_call: TRBV29-1
d_call: TRBD1
j_call: TRBJ1-2
cdr3_nt: TGCAGCGTACAAACAGGGGTTGGCTACACCTTC
cdr3_aa: CSVQTGVGYTF

clone_size: -
v_call: TRBV27
d_call: TRBD1
j_call: TRBJ1-5
cdr3_nt: TGTGCCAGCAGTCTTAGAGGGGGCAGCAATCAGCCCCAGCATTTT
cdr3_aa: CASSLRGGSNQPQHF

clone_size: -
v_call: TRBV14
d_call: -
j_call: TRBJ1-1
cdr3_nt: TGTGCCAGCAGCCATCTGACGGGCACTGAAGCTTTCTTT
cdr3_aa: CASSHLTGTEAFF

clone_size: few
v_call: TRBV5-1
d_call: -
j_call: TRBJ2-3
cdr3_nt: TGCGCCAGCAGCTTGGAGTATGGTGATACGCAGTATTTT
cdr3_aa: CASSLEYGDTQYF

clone_size: -
v_call: TRBV11-3
d_call: -
j_call: TRBJ1-2
cdr3_nt: TGTGCCAGCAGCTCGCAGGGCGGCTATGGCTACACCTTC
cdr3_aa: CASSSQGGYGYTF

clone_size: -
v_call: TRBV2
d_call: TRBD2
j_call: TRBJ2-7
cdr3_nt: TGTGCCAGCAGATCCGGCGGGGGGATCGACGAGCAGTACTTC
cdr3_aa: CASRSGGGIDEQYF

clone_size: -
v_call: TRBV7-2
d_call: -
j_call: TRBJ2-7
cdr3_nt: TGTGCCAGCAGCAAATCGGGGGACTACGAGCAGTACTTC
cdr3_aa: CASSKSGDYEQYF

clone_size: -
v_call: TRBV6-1
d_call: -
j_call: TRBJ1-2
cdr3_nt: TGTGCCAGCAGTGACCAGGGTGGCTATGGCTACACCTTC
cdr3_aa: CASSDQGGYGYTF

clone_size: -
v_call: TRBV11-3
d_call: -
j_call: TRBJ1-1
cdr3_nt: TGTGCCAGCAACCAGGCCCCGAACACTGAAGCTTTCTTT
cdr3_aa: CASNQAPNTEAFF

clone_size: few
v_call: TRBV9
d_call: -
j_call: TRBJ2-1
cdr3_nt: TGTGCCAGCAGCGTAGGTGGCGCGGGGCAGTTCTTC
cdr3_aa: CASSVGGAGQFF

clone_size: -
v_call: TRBV6-6
d_call: TRBD1
j_call: TRBJ2-3
cdr3_nt: TGTGCCAGCAGTGCGACAGGGGGCGGTCGTACAGATACGCAGTATTTT
cdr3_aa: CASSATGGGRTDTQYF

clone_size: -
v_call: TRBV6-6
d_call: TRBD2
j_call: TRBJ2-2
cdr3_nt: TGTGCCAGCAGTCTAGCGGGAGAGACCGGGGAGCTGTTTTTT
cdr3_aa: CASSLAGETGELFF

clone_size: -
v_call: TRBV6-5
d_call: -
j_call: TRBJ1-4
cdr3_nt: TGTGCCAGCAGTCCAACATGGACAGCTAATGAAAAACTGTTTTTT
cdr3_aa: CASSPTWTANEKLFF

clone_size: -
v_call: TRBV6-5
d_call: -
j_call: TRBJ1-2
cdr3_nt: TGTGCCAGCAGTCAAGGGAAGGGCTACACCTTC
cdr3_aa: CASSQGKGYTF